The 13 T cell receptor beta chains in this list originate from one sample, sequenced in a study of CD8+ T cells in alopecia areata. Treatment: oral pan-JAK inhibitor, 5-10 mg twice daily. Following extraction, RNA underwent reverse transcription to cDNA, which served as the sequencing template. Assay: immunoSEQ multiplex PCR; the TCRdb copy retains only in-frame clones and omits some. Among tens of thousands of clones, about two thirds were seen once, and the ten largest hold 17%. Sequences were derived from CD8+ T cells sorted from blood, sampled between weeks 43 and 45, from a patient treated with tofacitinib. These receptors all come from a human donor with alopecia areata.

The rearrangement uses TRBV4-2 and TRBJ1-5; 8 bases match TRBD1. The V and J ends lost 3 bases and 5 bases, in that order; junction bases with no gene match: 9. In germline, CDR1 is LGHNA, CDR2 YNFKEQ. This CDR3 is 16 amino acids long. The CDR3 here is CASSQGPDRVDQPQHF. CDR3 bases: TGTGCCAGCAGCCAGGGGCCGGACAGGGTAGATCAGCCCCAGCATTTT.

This clone has only a few counts. This sequence is one base from a far larger clone and is likely a read error. The chain couples TRBV5-6 to TRBJ2-2, with 10 bases fitting TRBD2. Germline V gene lookup returns CDR1 SGHDT and CDR2 YYEEEE. The V segment lost 9 bases and the J segment 3 bases; nucleotides outside the gene matches: 11. The CDR3 has 16 residues. This CDR3 reads CANISGTSEYTGELFF. CDR3 nucleotide sequence: TGTGCCAACATATCCGGGACTAGCGAGTACACCGGGGAGCTGTTTTTT.

This clone was seen more than once but under ten times. This chain links TRBV7-8 with TRBJ2-5; the match to TRBD2 covers 11 bases. Unmatched junction bases numbered 12, after V lost 8 bases and J lost 1 base. This CDR3 is built from 17 residues. Germline V lookup: CDR1 SGHVS, CDR2 FQNEAQ. Here the CDR3 reads CASYGLAGGTSQETQYF. The CDR3, as DNA: TGTGCCAGCTACGGGTTAGCGGGGGGGACAAGCCAAGAGACCCAGTACTTC.

V gene TRBV11-2 combines with J gene TRBJ2-7; D call uncertain. CDR1 is SGHAT, CDR2 FQNNGV, per germline. The CDR3 spans 14 residues. V was pared by 0 bases and J by 0 bases, with 6 bases between. CDR3 bases: TGTGCCAGCAGCTTAGAAGCGAGCTCCTACGAGCAGTACTTC. As protein: CASSLEASSYEQYF.

The rearrangement joins TRBV11-2 to TRBJ1-1, with D perhaps TRBD1 (5 bases). V dropped 11 bases and J dropped 2 bases, with 15 bases sitting between them. The V gene's germline CDR1 is SGHAT and CDR2 FQNNGV. This CDR3 contains 13 residues. CDR3 sequence (DNA): TGTGCCGTCACTCGGAGGGGAAACACTGAAGCTTTCTTT. Translating gives CAVTRRGNTEAFF.

This chain connects TRBV6-1 to TRBJ1-1; a weak D match, TRBD1 (5 bases). The CDR3 runs to 13 residues. CDR1 and CDR2 from the germline V gene are MNHNS and SASEGT. Trimming cost V 6 bases and J 1 base, with 9 bases left between them. CDR3 bases: TGTGCCAGCAGGCAGGGAGAGAACACTGAAGCTTTCTTT. This encodes CASRQGENTEAFF.

A remark on this clone: Other DNA sequences in the sample encode the same CDR3. The chain is built from TRBV11-2 and TRBJ2-5; the D is unclear. The V gene lost 1 base and the J gene lost 4 bases, with 1 base spanning the gap. The germline V gene has CDR1 SGHAT and CDR2 FQNNGV. The CDR3 loop spans 11 amino acids. CDR3 amino acids: CASSLGETQYF. The CDR3, as DNA: TGTGCCAGCAGCTTAGGAGAGACCCAGTACTTC.

V usage is TRBV10-3 and J usage is TRBJ1-1; D not resolved. The ends were cut back, 0 bases at V and 1 base at J, with 9 bases in the middle. The CDR3 covers 15 residues. Germline-derived CDR1 and CDR2 are ENHRY and SYGVKD. The CDR3 region is CAISESNRGNTEAFF. Written as DNA, the CDR3 is TGTGCCATCAGTGAGTCAAACCGCGGGAACACTGAAGCTTTCTTT.

The CDR3 coding sequence is TGTGCTAGTGGTCGAGGGGGGGGCAATCAGCCCCAGCATTTT. Translated: CASGRGGGNQPQHF. The genes are TRBV12-5 and TRBJ1-5, with D tentatively TRBD1 (6 bases). Per germline, CDR1 LGHNT and CDR2 FRNRAP. The CDR3 has 14 residues. The V end lost 5 bases, the J end lost 2 bases, and 10 bases lay between the germline ends.

The chain recombines TRBV7-2 with TRBJ2-7; tentatively, D is TRBD1 or TRBD2 (5 bases each). This CDR3 has 15 amino acids. Germline V gene data show CDR1 as SGHTA and CDR2 as FQGNSA. V was trimmed by 6 bases and J by 2 bases, leaving 17 bases between them. CDR3 sequence reads: CASSFTGAAPYEQYF. In nucleotides, the CDR3 is TGTGCCAGCAGTTTTACCGGGGCTGCCCCCTACGAGCAGTACTTC.

The rearrangement uses TRBV29-1 and TRBJ2-7; the match to TRBD2 covers 7 bases. Unmatched junction bases numbered 3, after V lost 4 bases and J lost 3 bases. This CDR3 comprises 12 residues. Germline V CDR1 and CDR2: SQVTM, ANQGSEA. This CDR3 reads CSVVASGYEQYF. The CDR3 nucleotides read TGCAGCGTTGTGGCTAGCGGCTACGAGCAGTACTTC.

DNA of the CDR3: TGTGCCAGCAGTGAACGGAGAGGCAATCAGCCCCAGCATTTT. It encodes CASSERRGNQPQHF. V and J are TRBV25-1 and TRBJ1-5; D is undetermined. CDR1 is MGHDK, CDR2 SYGVNS, per germline. Between the trimmed V and J ends, which lost 2 bases and 2 bases, there was a span of 7 bases. This CDR3 contains 14 residues. Complete variable domain (other parts from reference TRBV25-1 and TRBJ1-5): EADIYQTPRYLVIGTGKKITLECSQTMGHDKMYWYQQDPGMELHLIHYSYGVNSTEKGDLSSESTVSRIRTEHFPLTLESARPSHTSQYLCASSERRGNQPQHFGDGTRLSIL.

The chain has TRBV19 and TRBJ2-7; D possibly matches TRBD1 or TRBD2 (7 bases each). The CDR3 is 15 residues long. Germline V gives CDR1 LNHDA, CDR2 SQIVND (reference sequence). V was pared by 6 bases and J by 2 bases, with 17 bases between. CDR3 DNA: TGTGCCAGTAGCCCCGGGTCAGGGGGGGCCTACGAGCAGTACTTC. Translating gives CASSPGSGGAYEQYF.